One sample yielded the 14 T cell receptor beta chains listed below, sequenced in a study of T cells in Graves' hyperthyroidism and ophthalmopathy (dated 2019 in TCRdb). The library was generated by multiplex PCR. Sequenced using an Illumina HiSeq 2000. Amplification of TCR beta CDR3 regions was carried out from RNA transcripts. A first-round RT-PCR of the TCR CDR3 used the HTBI primer set with the Qiagen OneStep RT-PCR kit. TCRdb reprocessed the public reads (quality trimming at Q25 with fastp, clone calling with MiXCR) and kept in-frame beta chains. Rows matching on CDR3 protein sequence are summarized as one entry with the most common DNA and genes. The sample table lists roughly 740,000 distinct CDR3 sequences, around 15% of them with a count of one. The leading ten clones occupy roughly 8% of the sample. The sequencing sample was made of blood. These receptors came from a man aged 18 to 29 with Graves' hyperthyroidism.

The V gene is TRBV20-1, the J gene TRBJ2-5, with D unclear. Germline V gives CDR1 DFQATT, CDR2 SNEGSKA (reference sequence). The CDR3 runs 16 residues. Trimming pared 2 bases from V and 2 bases from J, leaving 18 bases between. The CDR3, as DNA: TGCAGTGCTAGACCATATTTCGACAAGACTCAAGAGACCCAGTACTTC. This codes for CSARPYFDKTQETQYF.

V gene TRBV10-3 combines with J gene TRBJ2-5, with TRBD1 identical over 9 bases. Germline loops: CDR1 ENHRY, CDR2 SYGVKD. The CDR3 has 14 amino acids. V dropped 10 bases and J dropped 4; count of bases not matched to a gene: 10. The CDR3 DNA reads as TGTGCCACCGAACCGGGACAGGGTAGAGAGACCCAGTACTTC. Translating it yields CATEPGQGRETQYF.

This clonotype has a count of ten or more. V usage is TRBV3-1 and J usage is TRBJ1-1; D uncertain. Trimming took off 4 bases at V and 10 bases at J, with 22 bases between the two ends. The CDR3 spans 15 residues. Germline V gives CDR1 LGHDT, CDR2 YNNKEL (reference sequence). The CDR3 sequence: CASSPDTGRTIGAFF. In nucleotides, the CDR3 is TGTGCCAGCAGCCCAGATACCGGACGGACTATAGGAGCTTTCTTT.

V is TRBV12-3 or TRBV12-4 and J is TRBJ2-1; D is perhaps TRBD1 (7 bases). The V and J ends lost 3 bases and 6 bases respectively, with 12 bases between them. The CDR3 is 14 residues long. CDR3 sequence reads: CASSLFQGGNEQFF. DNA for the CDR3: TGTGCCAGCAGTTTGTTCCAGGGGGGCAATGAGCAGTTCTTC.

This clonotype was found many times. V is TRBV12-3 or TRBV12-4 and J is TRBJ1-1; 8 bases align to TRBD1. Unmatched junction bases numbered 3, after V lost 6 bases and J lost 0 bases. The CDR3 covers 14 residues. The CDR3 protein is CASRETGVNTEAFF. CDR3 DNA sequence: TGTGCCAGCAGGGAGACAGGGGTGAACACTGAAGCTTTCTTT.

This clonotype has more than one count but fewer than ten. The chain joins TRBV20-1 to TRBJ2-7, with D possibly matching TRBD2 (5 bases). The CDR3 is made up of 16 amino acids. Germline V lookup: CDR1 DFQATT, CDR2 SNEGSKA (reference sequence). V was cut by 3 bases and J by 3 bases, with 21 bases left in between. The CDR3 here is CSARPGEVSIFYEQYF. DNA for the CDR3: TGCAGTGCTAGGCCCGGGGAAGTTTCGATATTCTACGAGCAGTACTTC.

Many counts were recorded for this clonotype. The chain combines TRBV28 with TRBJ1-1, with D uncertain. Germline-derived CDR1 and CDR2 are MDHEN and SYDVKM. The CDR3 extends over 15 amino acids. The V end was cut by 7 bases, the J end by 1 base, with 16 bases between. The CDR3 sequence is CASNLWPGWNTEAFF. Written as DNA, the CDR3 is TGTGCCAGCAACCTTTGGCCGGGCTGGAACACTGAAGCTTTCTTT.

The chain is built from TRBV6-5 and TRBJ2-3; unclear D gene. V lost 4 bases, J lost 11 bases, and 13 bases lay in between. This CDR3 region has 12 residues. The germline V gene has CDR1 MNHEY and CDR2 SVGAGI. CDR3 coding DNA: TGTGCCAGCAGTTCACGAGCAGGTGGGCAGTATTTT. Encoded protein: CASSSRAGGQYF.

This clonotype was counted ten times or more. V usage is TRBV28 and J usage is TRBJ2-5; D may be TRBD1 (6 bases). Trimming stripped 1 base from V and 4 bases from J, with 13 bases between. Germline V gene data show CDR1 as MDHEN and CDR2 as SYDVKM. The CDR3 totals 15 residues. The CDR3 DNA reads as TGTGCCAGCAGTTTATACACCCTAGGGGGAGAGACCCAGTACTTC. As protein: CASSLYTLGGETQYF.

As regards this clonotype: It is likely a read error, because the conserved phenylalanine at the end of the CDR3 is missing. The chain links TRBV29-1 to TRBJ2-7; the D is unclear. The V end lost 7 bases, the J end lost 0 bases, and 22 bases lay between the germline ends. CDR1 is SQVTM, CDR2 ANQGSEA, per germline. This CDR3 has 16 amino acids. This CDR3 reads CSANTQGGVSSYEQYL. The CDR3 coding sequence is TGCAGCGCCAACACCCAAGGTGGGGTGAGCTCCTACGAGCAGTACCTC.

This clonotype was counted between two and nine times. The V and J genes are TRBV30 and TRBJ2-7; D might be TRBD1 (5 bases). The V gene lost 5 bases and the J gene lost 1 base, with 9 bases spanning the gap. This CDR3 region has 12 residues. Germline V gene lookup returns CDR1 GTSNPN and CDR2 SVGIG (reference sequence). CDR3 sequence (DNA): TGTGCCTGGGAGACAGCATCCTACGAGCAGTACTTC. It yields the protein CAWETASYEQYF. Variable domain in full (rest from reference TRBV30 and TRBJ2-7): SQTIHQWPATLVQPVGSPLSLECTVEGTSNPNLYWYRQAAGRGLQLLFYSVGIGQISSEVPQNLSASRPQDRQFILSSKKLLLSDSGFYLCAWETASYEQYFGPGTRLTVT.

This clonotype was seen at least ten times. V and J are TRBV9 and TRBJ1-2; D not certain. Germline CDR1 and CDR2: SGDLS and YYNGEE. This CDR3 region has 15 residues. V was clipped by 0 bases and J by 3 bases, with 12 bases between them. The CDR3 DNA reads as TGTGCCAGCAGCGTAGAGAGCTATTTGGACTATGGCTACACCTTC. Translating it yields CASSVESYLDYGYTF.

As for this clonotype: This may be a read error, as it is one base from a much larger clone. The gene calls are TRBV28 and TRBJ2-7; D gene ambiguous. Germline CDR1 and CDR2: MDHEN and SYDVKM. This CDR3 is 13 amino acids long. The CDR3 bases are TGTGCCAGCAGTTCCCGGCTAACCTACAAGCAGTACTTC. This gives the protein CASSSRLTYKQYF. Full variable domain (missing parts from reference TRBV28 and TRBJ2-7): DVKVTQSSRYLVKRTGEKVFLECVQDMDHENMFWYRQDPGLGLRLIYFSYDVKMKEKGDIPEGYSVSREKKERFSLILESASTNQTSMYLCASSSRLTYKQYFGPGTRLTVT.

This clonotype was detected only a few times. V is TRBV6-2 or TRBV6-3 and J is TRBJ2-7; 8 bases line up with TRBD2. J gave up 6 bases and V 4 bases, and 8 bases lay outside the gene matches. This CDR3 region has 14 residues. The germline V gene has CDR1 MNHEY and CDR2 SVGEGT. CDR3 sequence (DNA): TGTGCCAGCAGTTCGCCGGGACTAGAATCCGAGCAGTACTTC. It codes for CASSSPGLESEQYF.